This entry features one T cell receptor beta chain sequence. The antigen is undetermined. Using immunoSEQ multiplex PCR, the repertoire was profiled, and TCRdb retains in-frame clones only, with some absent. The data contain about 350,000 clones, approximately 90% of them singletons. The data stem from a study of Ad26.COV2.S vaccination and SARS-CoV-2 variants. Study as a whole: Donor joined the COV1001 Ad26.COV2.S trial arm. The authors gave Ad26.COV2.S intramuscularly, either once or twice 56 days apart.

Germline CDR1 is SGHRS and CDR2 is YFSETQ. This CDR3 region has 13 residues. The V end was cut by 4 bases, the J end by 4 bases, with 12 bases between. Points from the study as a whole: Vaccine recipients showed a spike-specific TCR breadth that was higher than in placebo recipients.

The sample's treatment: roughly 20 received Ad26.COV2.S at low or high dose, single or two shots; roughly five received placebo; per-sample allocation not given. Day 63 after the first injection of vaccine or placebo was the sampling time. V usage is TRBV5-1 and J usage is TRBJ2-7; possibly TRBD2 for D (5 bases). The sample was peripheral blood, taken in a trial of Ad26.COV2.S vaccine versus placebo. The clonotype comes from a person aged 18 to 59 who received the Ad26.COV2.S COVID-19 vaccine or a placebo. In DNA form, the CDR3 reads TGCGCCAGCAGCGGGGTGCAGCGGTACGAGCAGTACTTC. Amino acid sequence: CASSGVQRYEQYF.